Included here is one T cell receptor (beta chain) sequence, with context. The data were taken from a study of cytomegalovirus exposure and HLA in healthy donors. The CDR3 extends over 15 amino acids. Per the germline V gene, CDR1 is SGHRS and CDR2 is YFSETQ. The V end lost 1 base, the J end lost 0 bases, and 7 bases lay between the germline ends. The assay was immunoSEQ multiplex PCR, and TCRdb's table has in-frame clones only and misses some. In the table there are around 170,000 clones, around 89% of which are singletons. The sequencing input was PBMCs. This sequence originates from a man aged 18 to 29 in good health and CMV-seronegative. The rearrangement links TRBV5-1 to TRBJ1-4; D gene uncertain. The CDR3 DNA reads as TGCGCCAGCAGCTTGATGTCGGCAACTAATGAAAAACTGTTTTTT. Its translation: CASSLMSATNEKLFF.